This T cell receptor beta chain was obtained from a study of T cells in Graves' hyperthyroidism and ophthalmopathy. Turning to the study itself: Any treatment followed the collection of peripheral blood at initial diagnosis.

The table lists this clonotype with a few counts. Its cognate antigen is unknown. General study findings and limits: In simple terms, a model built on 13 V-J features told ophthalmopathy apart from stable hyperthyroidism. Most thyroid-expanded clonotypes above 0.001 were also found in blood.

Amplification of TCR beta CDR3 regions used RNA as the template. Carried out on the TCR CDR3, a first-round RT-PCR used the HTBI primer set. One entry per CDR3 protein, called by TCRdb with MiXCR from the multiplex PCR reads. Of hundreds of thousands of distinct CDR3 sequences in the sample, more than 15% were seen once. Germline CDR1 SGHRS, CDR2 YFSETQ. The CDR3 runs to 14 residues. The germline V and J ends were trimmed by 0 bases and 3 bases, with 7 bases remaining between them. The source of the PBMCs was less than 12 ml of fresh peripheral blood. The chain joins TRBV5-1 to TRBJ2-1; D is unresolved. Sample: blood. The source of this sequence is a young woman with Graves' hyperthyroidism. CDR3 nucleotides: TGCGCCAGCAGCTTGGACAGTTACTACAATGAGCAGTTCTTC. Protein: CASSLDSYYNEQFF.